This is a list of T cell receptor beta chains from one sample in a study of T cell responses to AZD1222 COVID-19 vaccine. TCRdb's copy holds only in-frame clones and misses some; the assay was immunoSEQ multiplex PCR. There are about 150,000 clones in the sample; 70% to 90% occur only once, and around 2.2% lies in the top ten. Sequencing used peripheral blood, obtained on day 0 of AZD1222 vaccination. These receptors came from an adult in good health. Both conserved end residues are part of each CDR3. A D gene is named only where the DNA matches it firmly. The size field is filled for only some rows; it gives once, few, many or a size class.

cdr3_length d_call clone_size j_call v_call cdr3_nt cdr3_aa
16 NA once TRBJ1-6 TRBV5-6 TGTGCCAGCAGCTCGTGGGGGACGTGGCTCATAACACCCCTCCACTTT CASSSWGTWLITPLHF
15 TRBD2 NA TRBJ2-7 TRBV19 TGTGCCAGTAGTACCCGGACTAGCGGTACGTGGGAGCAGTACTTC CASSTRTSGTWEQYF
15 TRBD1 NA TRBJ1-5 TRBV10-3 TGTGCCATCAGTGAGAGAGGGGGCGAGAATCAGCCCCAGCATTTT CAISERGGENQPQHF
15 NA NA TRBJ1-5 TRBV2 TGTGCCAGCAGTGAGGGTATAGTAGACAATCAGCCCCAGCATTTT CASSEGIVDNQPQHF
14 NA NA TRBJ1-2 TRBV7-9 TGTGCCAGCAGCTGGGGGAACAGCTTTGGTGGCTACACCTTC CASSWGNSFGGYTF
17 NA NA TRBJ2-7 TRBV7-9 TGTGCCAGCAGCTTAAGGCCGGGGGCGGGGGACCGCTACGAGCAGTACTTC CASSLRPGAGDRYEQYF
15 NA NA TRBJ2-7 TRBV30 TGTGCCTGGAGTCCCTGGGAGGGGGGAAACTACGAGCAGTACTTC CAWSPWEGGNYEQYF
13 NA NA TRBJ1-4 TRBV11-3 TGTGCCAGCAGTAGGGGGATTAATGAAAAACTGTTTTTT CASSRGINEKLFF
18 TRBD2 NA TRBJ2-5 TRBV7-9 TGTGCCAGCAGCTTAATCGTTGCGGGAGGAAGGTTACGGGAGACCCAGTACTTC CASSLIVAGGRLRETQYF
13 TRBD1 NA TRBJ1-5 TRBV18 TGTGCCAGCTCGCTCGACAGGGTTCAGCCCCAGCATTTT CASSLDRVQPQHF
17 NA NA TRBJ2-5 TRBV7-3 TGTGCCAGCAGCCAGTCCCCCGGCCGGGCCGCCCAAGAGACCCAGTACTTC CASSQSPGRAAQETQYF
15 TRBD2 NA TRBJ2-5 TRBV27 TGTGCCAGCAGCTACGGACTAGCGGGACAAGAGACCCAGTACTTC CASSYGLAGQETQYF
16 TRBD2 NA TRBJ2-2 TRBV4-3 TGCGCCAGCAGCCAAGTAGCGGGCCTGAACACCGGGGAGCTGTTTTTT CASSQVAGLNTGELFF
14 NA NA TRBJ2-1 TRBV29-1 TGCAGCGTTGACCCAGGGTTAAACTACAATGAGCAGTTCTTC CSVDPGLNYNEQFF
15 TRBD1 NA TRBJ2-5 TRBV7-2 TGTGCCAGCAGCAAACCGGGACAGGCGTCCGGGACCCAGTACTTC CASSKPGQASGTQYF
17 TRBD1 NA TRBJ2-4 TRBV20-1 TGCAGTGCTAGTGGGACAGGGGCTTCTCGGGCCAAAAACATTCAGTACTTC CSASGTGASRAKNIQYF
16 TRBD2 NA TRBJ2-3 TRBV27 TGTGCCAGCAGTAACCGAGGACTAGCGGGCACAGATACGCAGTATTTT CASSNRGLAGTDTQYF
14 TRBD2 NA TRBJ2-7 TRBV7-2 TGTGCCAGCAGCCCGGGACTAGCGGGCTACGAGCAGTACTTC CASSPGLAGYEQYF
14 NA NA TRBJ1-2 TRBV4-3 TGCGCCAGCAGCCAAGAAGGTGGAATAGGGGGCTACACCTTC CASSQEGGIGGYTF